One T cell receptor (beta chain) is described in this entry. These data originate in a study of T-cell memory formation after mild COVID-19. Each CDR3 protein is one row after TCRdb ran MiXCR on the 5' RACE reads. The top ten hold about 11% of the sample, which has 550,000 to 700,000 distinct CDR3 sequences, about a sixth seen once. The CDR3 consists of 15 residues. The germline CDR1 and CDR2 sequences are SNHLY and FYNNEI. V lost 5 bases and J lost 4, with 15 bases in between. Sequenced material: PBMCs or a T cell subset sorted from them (not recorded which). The rearrangement links TRBV2 to TRBJ1-5, with a weak D call TRBD1 (5 bases). The TCR comes from an adult woman who had mild COVID-19 (a few samples of this study predate the infection). Cell type and time point are not known. This CDR3 is CASSLQAALNQPQHF. As DNA, the CDR3 is TGTGCCAGCAGTTTACAGGCCGCGCTGAATCAGCCCCAGCATTTT.